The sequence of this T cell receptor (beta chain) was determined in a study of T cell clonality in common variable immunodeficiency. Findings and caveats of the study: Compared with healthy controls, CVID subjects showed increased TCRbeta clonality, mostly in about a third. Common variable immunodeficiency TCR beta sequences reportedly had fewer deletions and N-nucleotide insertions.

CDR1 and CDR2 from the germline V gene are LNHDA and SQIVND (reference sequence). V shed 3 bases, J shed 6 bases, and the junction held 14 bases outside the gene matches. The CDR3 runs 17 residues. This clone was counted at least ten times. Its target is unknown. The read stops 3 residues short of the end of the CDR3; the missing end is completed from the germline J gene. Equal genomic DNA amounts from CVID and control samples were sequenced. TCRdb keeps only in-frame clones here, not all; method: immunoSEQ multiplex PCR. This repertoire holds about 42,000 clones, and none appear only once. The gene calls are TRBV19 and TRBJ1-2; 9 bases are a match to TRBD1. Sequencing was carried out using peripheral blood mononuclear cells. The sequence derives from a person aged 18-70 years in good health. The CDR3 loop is CASSILQGARNENGYTF. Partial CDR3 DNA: TGTGCCAGTAGTATCCTACAGGGGGCGCGAAATGAGAATGGC. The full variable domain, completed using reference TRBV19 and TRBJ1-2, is DGGITQSPKYLFRKEGQNVTLSCEQNLNHDAMYWYRQDPGQGLRLIYYSQIVNDFQKGDIAEGYSVSREKKESFPLTVTSAQKNPTAFYLCASSILQGARNENGYTFGSGTRLTVV.